This TCR beta chain was found in a study of control samples from healthy donors and cancer patients. The CDR3 is made up of 14 amino acids. V lost 7 bases to trimming and J lost 5 bases; unmatched junction nucleotides: 7. Germline-derived CDR1 and CDR2 are SNHLY and FYNNEI. Sequencing used immunoSEQ multiplex PCR; TCRdb keeps in-frame clones, though not all of them. The data show approximately 140,000 clones, 94% seen once. The chain joins TRBV2 to TRBJ2-2, with 7 bases aligning to TRBD2. This clonotype was obtained from a man in his forties in good health. Sequenced sample: blood. The CDR3 DNA follows: TGTGCCAGCACCGAGGGAGGGATAACCGGGGAGCTGTTTTTT. Translating it yields CASTEGGITGELFF. Together with reference TRBV2 and TRBJ2-2, the CDR3 gives the full variable domain: EPEVTQTPSHQVTQMGQEVILRCVPISNHLYFYWYRQILGQKVEFLVSFYNNEISEKSEIFDDQFSVERPDGSNFTLKIRSTKLEDSAMYFCASTEGGITGELFFGEGSRLTVL.